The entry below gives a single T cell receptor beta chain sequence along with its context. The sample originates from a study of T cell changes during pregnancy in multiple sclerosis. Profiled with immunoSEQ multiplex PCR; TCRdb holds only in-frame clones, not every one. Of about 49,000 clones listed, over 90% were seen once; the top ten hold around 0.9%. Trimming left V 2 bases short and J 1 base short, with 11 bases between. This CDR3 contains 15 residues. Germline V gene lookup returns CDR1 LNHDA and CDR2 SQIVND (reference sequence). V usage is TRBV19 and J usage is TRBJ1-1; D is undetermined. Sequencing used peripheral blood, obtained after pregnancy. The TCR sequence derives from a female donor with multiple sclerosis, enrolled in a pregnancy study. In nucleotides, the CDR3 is TGTGCCAGTAGTATATTGGGCACGCCGAACACTGAAGCTTTCTTT. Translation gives CASSILGTPNTEAFF.